A single sample is the source of the 24 T cell receptor beta chains below, sequenced in a study of T-cell memory formation after mild COVID-19. TCRdb processed the 5' RACE reads anew with MiXCR; each CDR3 protein has one entry. The sample shows about 110,000 distinct CDR3 sequences, around an eighth of them seen only once. Sequenced input: PBMCs or a T cell subset sorted from them (not recorded which). These receptors all come from an adult woman who had mild COVID-19 (a few samples of this study predate the infection). Cell type and time point are not known.

The chain links TRBV7-3 to TRBJ2-1, with TRBD2 matching 9 bases. The germline V gene encodes CDR1 SGHTA and CDR2 FQGTGA. This CDR3 is 15 amino acids long. With 5 bases clipped from V and 6 bases from J, the junction kept 8 bases outside the gene matches. CDR3 loop: CASSILAGGFNEQFF. Here the CDR3 DNA reads TGTGCCAGCAGCATACTAGCGGGTGGGTTCAATGAGCAGTTCTTC. Looking up the rest from reference TRBV7-3 and TRBJ2-1 gives the full variable domain: GAGVSQTPSNKVTEKGKYVELRCDPISGHTALYWYRQSLGQGPEFLIYFQGTGAADDSGLPNDRFFAVRPEGSVSTLKIQRTERGDSAVYLCASSILAGGFNEQFFGPGTRLTVL.

The rearrangement uses TRBV5-1 and TRBJ2-5; possibly TRBD1 for D (5 bases). This CDR3 contains 14 residues. From germline, CDR1 is SGHRS and CDR2 YFSETQ. Trimming pared 5 bases from V and 2 bases from J, leaving 13 bases between. The CDR3 here is CASRSGLVQETQYF. CDR3 bases: TGCGCCAGCAGATCAGGGTTGGTGCAAGAGACCCAGTACTTC.

The V and J genes are TRBV9 and TRBJ2-3, with 9 bases matching TRBD2. From germline, CDR1 is SGDLS and CDR2 YYNGEE. This CDR3 has 16 amino acids. Germline trimming cut 3 bases from V and 2 bases from J; bases unmatched to any gene: 7. The CDR3 loop reads CASSAGLAGNTDTQYF. The CDR3 DNA reads as TGTGCCAGCAGCGCGGGGCTAGCGGGGAACACAGATACGCAGTATTTT. The entire variable domain, with the rest obtained from reference TRBV9 and TRBJ2-3, is as follows: DSGVTQTPKHLITATGQRVTLRCSPRSGDLSVYWYQQSLDQGLQFLIQYYNGEERAKGNILERFSAQQFPDLHSELNLSSLELGDSALYFCASSAGLAGNTDTQYFGPGTRLTVL.

This clonotype was seen more than once but under ten times. The J gene is TRBJ1-1, the V gene TRBV24-1; possibly TRBD1 for D (5 bases). Germline lookup yields CDR1 KGHDR and CDR2 SFDVKD. The CDR3 spans 13 residues. Trimming took off 4 bases at V and 5 bases at J, with 10 bases between the two ends. CDR3 in amino acids: CATSEPGQTEAFF. Here the CDR3 DNA reads TGTGCCACCAGTGAGCCAGGGCAAACTGAAGCTTTCTTT.

The rearrangement links TRBV5-1 to TRBJ2-3; D ambiguous. Trimming left V 4 bases short and J 2 bases short, with 14 bases between. The CDR3 contains 15 residues. CDR1 and CDR2 from the germline V gene are SGHRS and YFSETQ. As DNA, the CDR3 is TGCGCCAGCAGCGAAGTGGGATTGGACACAGATACGCAGTATTTT. The encoded protein is CASSEVGLDTDTQYF.

Only a few counts were recorded for this clonotype. J is TRBJ2-7 and V is TRBV7-6; D uncertain. Trimming cost V 5 bases and J 3 bases, with 14 bases left between them. CDR1 and CDR2 from the germline V gene are SGHVS and FNYEAQ. The CDR3 is 14 residues long. In DNA, the CDR3 is TGTGCCAGCAGCGAAGCGCTTAAGGACTACGAGCAGTACTTC. Protein: CASSEALKDYEQYF.

This clonotype was seen more than once but under ten times. The rearrangement joins TRBV20-1 to TRBJ2-7; D may be TRBD2 (5 bases). The V gene's germline CDR1 is DFQATT and CDR2 SNEGSKA (reference sequence). The CDR3 is 13 amino acids. V was shortened by 5 bases and J by 0 bases, with 11 bases between the two germline ends. The CDR3 loop is CSAGGLNSYEQYF. CDR3 nucleotides: TGCAGTGCTGGCGGGCTAAACTCCTACGAGCAGTACTTC.

This clonotype was seen a few times. This sequence joins TRBV12-3 or TRBV12-4 and TRBJ2-5, with 10 bases matching TRBD1. This CDR3 has 14 amino acids. V lost 8 bases, J lost 5 bases, and 8 bases stayed unmatched. This CDR3 reads CASGRQGAGETQYF. The CDR3 bases are TGTGCCAGCGGTCGACAGGGGGCAGGGGAGACCCAGTACTTC.

The chain joins TRBV5-1 to TRBJ2-7, with a possible D match to TRBD1 (5 bases). Trimming left V 2 bases short and J 2 bases short, with 8 bases between. Germline CDR1 and CDR2: SGHRS and YFSETQ. The CDR3 contains 13 residues. CDR3 DNA: TGCGCCAGCAGCTTCTGGACAACCTACGAGCAGTACTTC. Amino acids: CASSFWTTYEQYF.

This rearrangement joins TRBV24-1 to TRBJ2-1, with TRBD2 matching 8 bases. The CDR3 runs 15 residues. Germline trimming cut 3 bases from V and 6 bases from J; bases unmatched to any gene: 6. Looked up from germline, CDR1 is KGHDR and CDR2 is SFDVKD. The CDR3 DNA reads as TGTGCCACCAGTGATCCTGGACTAGCACCCAATGAGCAGTTCTTC. It translates to CATSDPGLAPNEQFF.

This clonotype was observed a handful of times. The chain uses TRBV15 and TRBJ2-5; 7 positions agree with TRBD2. The CDR3 is made up of 17 amino acids. The V segment lost 0 bases and the J segment 2 bases; nucleotides outside the gene matches: 9. Germline-derived CDR1 and CDR2 are LNHNV and YYDKDF (reference sequence). CDR3 residues: CATSRDPSQGLQETQYF. The DNA of the CDR3 is TGTGCCACCAGCAGAGATCCATCCCAGGGACTACAAGAGACCCAGTACTTC.

This sequence joins TRBV11-2 and TRBJ1-6; a weak D match, TRBD1 (5 bases). This CDR3 spans 18 amino acids. V lost 1 base and J lost 5, with 18 bases in between. Germline CDR1 is SGHAT and CDR2 is FQNNGV. CDR3: CASSLVSGVGRNNSPLHF. As DNA, the CDR3 is TGTGCCAGCAGCTTAGTTTCGGGGGTCGGACGAAATAATTCACCCCTCCACTTT.

The sample holds a few counts of this clonotype. This chain joins TRBV5-1 and TRBJ1-1, with TRBD1 matching over 9 bases. Germline-derived CDR1 and CDR2 are SGHRS and YFSETQ. V lost 6 bases to trimming and J lost 1 base; unmatched junction nucleotides: 10. CDR3 length: 16 residues. The CDR3 spells CASISGQGKWNTEAFF. In DNA form, the CDR3 reads TGCGCCAGCATCTCGGGACAGGGCAAATGGAACACTGAAGCTTTCTTT.

This clonotype was seen a few times. CDR3 nucleotides: TGTGCCAGCAGCCCTACTAGCGCGGATGAGCAGTTCTTC. Protein: CASSPTSADEQFF. This chain links TRBV12-3 or TRBV12-4 with TRBJ2-1; 7 bases fit TRBD2. Trimming took 6 bases from V and 8 from J; bases not matched to a gene: 7. This CDR3 comprises 13 residues.

This chain links TRBV7-2 with TRBJ2-1; 8 bases match TRBD2. CDR3 length equals 15 residues. Germline V gives CDR1 SGHTA, CDR2 FQGNSA. V lost 4 bases to trimming and J lost 4 bases; unmatched junction nucleotides: 6. This CDR3 is CASSSRGGPYNEQFF. In nucleotides, the CDR3 is TGTGCCAGCAGCTCCCGGGGGGGGCCGTACAATGAGCAGTTCTTC.

The chain carries TRBV25-1 and TRBJ2-3; 8 bases line up with TRBD2. The V and J ends lost 2 bases and 4 bases, in that order; junction bases with no gene match: 5. This CDR3 region has 15 residues. Germline V CDR1 and CDR2: MGHDK, SYGVNS. In nucleotides, the CDR3 is TGTGCCAGCAGTGAAGCGGGACTAGTCTCAGATACGCAGTATTTT. Translation gives CASSEAGLVSDTQYF.

The chain is built from TRBV20-1 and TRBJ1-6, with no clear D. V gave up 6 bases and J gave up 13 bases, with 25 bases separating them. CDR1 and CDR2 (germline): DFQATT, SNEGSKA (reference sequence). This CDR3 region has 15 residues. The CDR3 nucleotides are TGCAGTGCCACACCCCAGGAGGGCCCCCGGCTTCCCCTCCACTTT. Encoded protein: CSATPQEGPRLPLHF.

V and J are TRBV9 and TRBJ2-3, with 11 bases lining up with TRBD2. Germline V CDR1 and CDR2: SGDLS, YYNGEE. This CDR3 has 17 residues. Trimming removed 6 bases from V and 0 bases from J; junction bases left unmatched: 9. The chain's CDR3 is CASTPSGGSTSTDTQYF. In DNA, the CDR3 is TGTGCCAGCACCCCTAGCGGGGGGTCGACTAGCACAGATACGCAGTATTTT.

V and J are TRBV5-4 and TRBJ2-3, with 8 nucleotides matching TRBD2. CDR3 size: 16 residues. The germline gives CDR1 SGHNT, CDR2 YYREEE (reference sequence). J lost 3 bases, V lost 4 bases, and 10 bases had no gene match. CDR3 DNA sequence: TGTGCCAGCAGCCGTTTCTCGGGCGGGGGGACAGATACGCAGTATTTT. Its protein product is CASSRFSGGGTDTQYF.

This clonotype was seen more than once but under ten times. V usage is TRBV6-6 and J usage is TRBJ2-7; D is unresolved. The CDR3 contains 12 residues. Per germline, CDR1 MNHNY and CDR2 SVGAGI (reference sequence). The V end was cut by 6 bases, the J end by 6 bases, with 12 bases between. The CDR3 nucleotides read TGTGCCAGCAGCCCCTCCCGGTCCGAGCAGTACTTC. Protein: CASSPSRSEQYF.

The sample holds a few counts of this clonotype. The chain uses TRBV7-9 and TRBJ2-3; 7 nucleotides match TRBD1. V was pared by 4 bases and J by 0 bases, with 10 bases of the junction left unmatched. The germline CDR1 and CDR2 sequences are SEHNR and FQNEAQ (reference sequence). This CDR3 is built from 17 residues. The CDR3 loop reads CASSSRGDRISTDTQYF. The DNA for the CDR3 is TGTGCCAGCAGCTCCCGAGGGGACAGAATTAGCACAGATACGCAGTATTTT.

This clonotype was observed many times. The chain is built from TRBV18 and TRBJ2-7, with 12 bases aligning to TRBD2. This CDR3 has 18 amino acids. J gave up 3 bases and V 0 bases, and 9 bases lay outside the gene matches. Looked up from germline, CDR1 is KGHSH and CDR2 is LQKENI. DNA for the CDR3: TGTGCCAGCTCACCACCGGCCCCCGGACTAGCGGGATTCTACGAGCAGTACTTC. Amino acids: CASSPPAPGLAGFYEQYF.

The chain employs TRBV7-2 and TRBJ2-1, with 9 bases that match TRBD2. Losses at the gene ends were 2 bases for V and 4 bases for J; bases not matched to a gene: 6. CDR3 length equals 16 residues. Germline-derived CDR1 and CDR2 are SGHTA and FQGNSA. The CDR3 region is CASSLWGGREYNEQFF. DNA of the CDR3: TGTGCCAGCAGCTTATGGGGCGGGAGGGAGTACAATGAGCAGTTCTTC.

The chain links TRBV5-1 to TRBJ2-7; 7 bases agree with TRBD1. Germline trimming cut 6 bases from V and 4 bases from J; bases unmatched to any gene: 10. There are 14 residues in the CDR3. Germline V gene data show CDR1 as SGHRS and CDR2 as YFSETQ. The CDR3 loop reads CASMWDGTAYEQYF. As DNA, the CDR3 is TGCGCCAGCATGTGGGACGGGACAGCGTACGAGCAGTACTTC.